The clone carrying this TCR beta chain was detected a few times. The RNA input was roughly 0.45 to 1 ug, and it was reverse transcribed with random hexamers. Via MiXCR, TCRdb re-called the immunoSEQ multiplex PCR reads, giving one row per CDR3 protein. The sample has fewer than 200,000 distinct CDR3 sequences; approximately 94% are singletons. The source of the sample is a study of CD8 T cells in Susac syndrome. The specimen sequenced was CD4+ T cells from PBMCs. The receptor's source is a human donor in good health.

The CDR3 reads CASSLSAGTTYTF. DNA of the CDR3: TGTGCCAGCAGCTTGTCGGCTGGGACCACCTACACCTTC. The chain is built from TRBV5-4 and TRBJ1-2, with D possibly TRBD1 on 5 matching bases. The germline V gene encodes CDR1 SGHNT and CDR2 YYREEE (reference sequence). V gave up 1 base and J gave up 10 bases, with 14 bases separating them. The CDR3 runs to 13 residues.